Listed below are T cell receptor beta chains from one sample, sequenced in a study of cytomegalovirus exposure and HLA in healthy donors. TCRdb keeps only in-frame clones here, not all; method: immunoSEQ multiplex PCR. This table holds under 200,000 clones. Specimen: PBMCs. The receptor set was obtained from a man younger than 40 in good health and CMV-seronegative. Both conserved end residues are part of each CDR3. A D gene is named only where the DNA matches it firmly.

>TRBJ2-3|.|TRBV27
CASSSITDTQYF
TGTGCCAGCAGTTCCATCACAGATACGCAGTATTTT
>TRBJ2-5|.|TRBV30
CAWSPMEGAEQETQYF
TGTGCCTGGAGTCCAATGGAGGGGGCGGAACAAGAGACCCAGTACTTC
>TRBJ1-3|TRBD1|TRBV29-1
CSVVFTGTGGGNTIYF
TGCAGCGTTGTTTTTACCGGGACAGGGGGTGGAAACACCATATATTTT
>TRBJ1-5|.|TRBV19
CASSIRGDHQPQHF
TGTGCCAGTAGTATCCGGGGGGACCATCAGCCCCAGCATTTT
>TRBJ2-1|TRBD2|TRBV14
CASSQDLYSGSHEQFF
TGTGCCAGCAGCCAAGACCTGTATAGCGGGAGCCATGAGCAGTTCTTC
>TRBJ2-2|TRBD1|TRBV5-1
CASTGRIGTGSTGELFF
TGCGCCAGCACGGGTAGAATTGGGACAGGGAGCACCGGGGAGCTGTTTTTT
>TRBJ1-2|.|TRBV15
CATSRDQTFYGYTF
TGTGCCACCAGCAGAGATCAGACTTTCTATGGCTACACCTTC
>TRBJ2-3|TRBD1|TRBV7-6
CASSLQSWDRATDTQYF
TGTGCCAGCAGCTTACAATCTTGGGACAGAGCCACAGATACGCAGTATTTT
>TRBJ2-3|.|TRBV11-2
CASSQGRATSTDTQYF
TGTGCCAGCAGCCAGGGTAGAGCAACTAGCACAGATACGCAGTATTTT
>TRBJ2-2|.|TRBV27
CASSSGRAAGELFF
TGTGCCAGCAGTTCAGGCAGGGCCGCCGGGGAGCTGTTTTTT
>TRBJ2-1|.|TRBV28
CASRSPGTGNNEQFF
TGTGCCAGCAGATCCCCCGGGACTGGTAACAATGAGCAGTTCTTC
>TRBJ1-5|.|TRBV11-3
CASSLVNQPQHF
TGTGCCAGCAGCTTAGTAAATCAGCCCCAGCATTTT
>TRBJ1-2|TRBD1|TRBV9
CASSVNRGANYGYTF
TGTGCCAGCAGCGTAAACAGGGGAGCTAACTATGGCTACACCTTC
>TRBJ2-1|TRBD2|TRBV27
CASSSPSGGTYNEQFF
TGTGCCAGCAGCTCTCCTAGCGGGGGGACCTACAATGAGCAGTTCTTC
>TRBJ2-7|TRBD2|TRBV4-3
CASSQEPLGASGGYEQYF
TGCGCCAGCAGCCAAGAGCCGCTGGGAGCTAGCGGGGGTTACGAGCAGTACTTC
>TRBJ2-1|.|TRBV9
CASSVEGLAGLDEQFF
TGTGCCAGCAGCGTAGAGGGACTTGCCGGTCTGGATGAGCAGTTCTTC
>TRBJ2-7|TRBD2|TRBV27
CASSSPGLGYEQYF
TGTGCCAGCAGTTCGCCGGGACTAGGCTACGAGCAGTACTTC
>TRBJ2-7|.|TRBV11-3
CASSLGRDNSYEQYF
TGTGCCAGCAGCTTGGGCCGGGACAACTCCTACGAGCAGTACTTC
>TRBJ2-7|TRBD1|TRBV4-2
CASSQVWVGTGQTYEQYF
TGTGCCAGCAGCCAAGTATGGGTAGGGACAGGACAAACCTACGAGCAGTACTTC
>TRBJ2-5|TRBD2|TRBV30
CAWSQLAGGLEETQYF
TGTGCCTGGAGTCAACTAGCGGGAGGGTTGGAAGAGACCCAGTACTTC
>TRBJ2-7|.|TRBV11-2
CASSLNAGTPYEQYF
TGTGCCAGCAGCTTAAACGCCGGGACACCCTACGAGCAGTACTTC
>TRBJ2-1|TRBD2|TRBV7-7
CASSSLSASGRALSEQFF
TGTGCCAGCAGCTCCCTTTCCGCTAGCGGGAGGGCTTTGAGTGAGCAGTTCTTC
>TRBJ2-7|TRBD2|TRBV5-1
CASSLGPRGGAYEQYF
TGCGCCAGCAGCTTGGGTCCGCGCGGGGGGGCCTACGAGCAGTACTTC
>TRBJ1-2|TRBD1|TRBV14
CASSQEARGQGGGYTF
TGTGCCAGCAGCCAAGAAGCCAGGGGGCAGGGTGGTGGCTACACCTTC
>TRBJ2-7|TRBD1|TRBV5-6
CASSSRGAGGSYEQYF
TGTGCCAGCAGCTCCCGCGGGGCAGGGGGCTCGTACGAGCAGTACTTC
>TRBJ1-2|.|TRBV25-1
CASSEYGSAGYGYTF
TGTGCCAGCAGTGAATACGGGTCGGCCGGCTATGGCTACACCTTC
>TRBJ2-3|.|TRBV4-1
CASSQEGDPLLAVKDTQYF
TGCGCCAGCAGCCAGGAGGGGGACCCTCTCCTAGCGGTTAAAGATACGCAGTATTTT
>TRBJ1-3|TRBD1|TRBV2
CASQGALGNTIYF
TGTGCCAGCCAGGGGGCTCTAGGAAACACCATATATTTT
>TRBJ2-7|.|TRBV27
CASSLKGLGVGEQYF
TGTGCCAGCAGTTTAAAGGGACTGGGGGTGGGGGAGCAGTACTTC
>TRBJ1-1|.|TRBV29-1
CSAWGDTEAFF
TGCAGCGCATGGGGGGACACTGAAGCTTTCTTT
>TRBJ2-5|TRBD1|TRBV9
CASSAGGGETQYF
TGTGCCAGCAGCGCAGGGGGTGGGGAGACCCAGTACTTC
>TRBJ2-1|.|TRBV10-2
CASSEDFGGEQFF
TGCGCCAGCAGTGAGGACTTTGGAGGAGAGCAGTTCTTC
>TRBJ2-3|.|TRBV7-2
CASSLFTSIMGRQYF
TGTGCCAGCAGCTTATTTACTAGCATCATGGGGAGGCAGTATTTT
>TRBJ2-5|.|TRBV9
CASSPTGVPRETQYF
TGTGCCAGCAGCCCCACAGGAGTACCCAGGGAGACCCAGTACTTC
>TRBJ2-1|TRBD1|TRBV6-5
CASSLTTTGTYEQFF
TGTGCCAGCAGTTTGACCACGACAGGGACCTACGAGCAGTTCTTC
>TRBJ2-1|.|TRBV18
CASSLGTFNEQFF
TGTGCCAGCTCACTAGGGACTTTTAATGAGCAGTTCTTC
>TRBJ1-5|.|TRBV27
CASSRTQGTQPQHF
TGTGCCAGCAGTAGGACGCAGGGGACTCAGCCCCAGCATTTT
>TRBJ1-1|TRBD1|TRBV27
CASSPRQGPNTEAFF
TGTGCCAGCAGCCCCAGACAGGGCCCCAACACTGAAGCTTTCTTT
>TRBJ2-1|.|TRBV9
CASSGGLLNEQFF
TGTGCCAGCAGCGGCGGCCTCCTCAATGAGCAGTTCTTC
>TRBJ1-2|TRBD1|TRBV4-1
CASSLDQGTGQVNGYTF
TGCGCCAGCAGCCTTGACCAAGGAACGGGACAGGTAAATGGCTACACCTTC
>TRBJ1-6|TRBD1|TRBV7-6
CASSLGQGARGSPLHF
TGTGCCAGCAGCTTAGGACAGGGGGCAAGGGGTTCACCCCTCCACTTT
>TRBJ1-5|.|TRBV7-2
CASSLNRVGSNQPQHF
TGTGCCAGCAGCTTGAACAGGGTTGGGAGCAATCAGCCCCAGCATTTT
>TRBJ1-6|.|TRBV27
CASHASVGARDSPLHF
TGTGCCAGCCACGCGTCCGTGGGGGCTAGGGATTCACCCCTCCACTTT